The rows below give T cell receptor beta chains drawn from one sample of a study of cytomegalovirus exposure and HLA in healthy donors. Sequencing was performed with immunoSEQ multiplex PCR; in TCRdb, only in-frame clones are kept and a portion is missing. The sample lists about 140,000 clones, roughly two thirds occurring once. Sequencing was performed on PBMCs. Receptors originate from a male donor in good health and CMV-seronegative. Both conserved end residues are part of each CDR3. Fields, in order: D gene, clone size, V gene, J gene, CDR3 protein, CDR3 DNA. A D gene is named only where the DNA matches it firmly. For some rows the clone size is stated as once, few or many, or as a class when expanded; others skip it.

D gene: TRBD2
clone size: .
V gene: TRBV28
J gene: TRBJ2-1
CDR3 protein: CATHLAGRSYNEQFF
CDR3 DNA: TGTGCCACCCACCTAGCGGGGCGCTCCTACAATGAGCAGTTCTTC

D gene: TRBD1
clone size: .
V gene: TRBV27
J gene: TRBJ1-1
CDR3 protein: CASSLGQGADAFF
CDR3 DNA: TGTGCCAGCAGTCTAGGACAGGGGGCGGACGCTTTCTTT

D gene: .
clone size: few
V gene: TRBV18
J gene: TRBJ2-7
CDR3 protein: CASSPGGIPYEQYF
CDR3 DNA: TGTGCCAGCTCACCAGGAGGGATTCCCTACGAGCAGTACTTC

D gene: .
clone size: .
V gene: TRBV6-4
J gene: TRBJ2-3
CDR3 protein: CASSDSRGELQDADTQYF
CDR3 DNA: TGTGCCAGCAGTGACTCCCGTGGAGAGCTGCAAGACGCAGATACGCAGTATTTT

D gene: TRBD1
clone size: .
V gene: TRBV7-2
J gene: TRBJ2-7
CDR3 protein: CASSLTGGVEQYF
CDR3 DNA: TGTGCCAGCAGCTTAACAGGGGGCGTCGAGCAGTACTTC

D gene: TRBD1
clone size: once
V gene: TRBV2
J gene: TRBJ1-5
CDR3 protein: CASKFQGEGNQPQHF
CDR3 DNA: TGTGCCAGCAAGTTCCAGGGGGAGGGCAATCAGCCCCAGCATTTT

D gene: .
clone size: .
V gene: TRBV27
J gene: TRBJ1-2
CDR3 protein: CASSYTREGGYTF
CDR3 DNA: TGTGCCAGCAGTTACACCAGGGAGGGTGGCTACACCTTC

D gene: TRBD1
clone size: .
V gene: TRBV7-6
J gene: TRBJ2-3
CDR3 protein: CASSSSTWTGSTDTQYF
CDR3 DNA: TGTGCCAGCAGCTCGAGCACCTGGACAGGATCCACAGATACGCAGTATTTT

D gene: .
clone size: .
V gene: TRBV4-1
J gene: TRBJ1-1
CDR3 protein: CASSVSGTFRTEAFF
CDR3 DNA: TGCGCCAGCAGCGTATCCGGGACATTTAGGACTGAAGCTTTCTTT

D gene: .
clone size: .
V gene: TRBV6-5
J gene: TRBJ2-5
CDR3 protein: CASSYWQRAGEETQYF
CDR3 DNA: TGTGCCAGCAGTTACTGGCAGAGGGCAGGGGAAGAGACCCAGTACTTC

D gene: TRBD2
clone size: .
V gene: TRBV19
J gene: TRBJ2-3
CDR3 protein: CASRTGLAGRHGTDTQYF
CDR3 DNA: TGTGCCAGTCGCACAGGACTAGCGGGGAGGCATGGCACAGATACGCAGTATTTT

D gene: .
clone size: few
V gene: TRBV7-9
J gene: TRBJ1-5
CDR3 protein: CASSLEGGPGPQHF
CDR3 DNA: TGTGCCAGCAGCTTAGAAGGCGGTCCCGGGCCCCAGCATTTT

D gene: .
clone size: .
V gene: TRBV11-2
J gene: TRBJ2-4
CDR3 protein: CASSPGNIQYF
CDR3 DNA: TGTGCCAGCAGCCCCGGAAACATTCAGTACTTC

D gene: .
clone size: .
V gene: TRBV4-1
J gene: TRBJ1-5
CDR3 protein: CASSQSGTHSNQPQHF
CDR3 DNA: TGCGCCAGCAGCCAATCCGGGACACATAGCAATCAGCCCCAGCATTTT

D gene: TRBD1
clone size: few
V gene: TRBV6-5
J gene: TRBJ1-2
CDR3 protein: CASSKTDRGFGYTF
CDR3 DNA: TGTGCCAGCAGTAAGACGGACAGGGGTTTTGGCTACACCTTC

D gene: TRBD1
clone size: few
V gene: TRBV6-5
J gene: TRBJ2-5
CDR3 protein: CASSYLGTGQETQYF
CDR3 DNA: TGTGCCAGCAGTTACCTCGGGACAGGTCAAGAGACCCAGTACTTC

D gene: .
clone size: .
V gene: TRBV7-2
J gene: TRBJ2-5
CDR3 protein: CASSFIYREETQYF
CDR3 DNA: TGTGCCAGCAGCTTTATTTACAGGGAAGAGACCCAGTACTTC

D gene: .
clone size: .
V gene: TRBV21-1
J gene: TRBJ1-4
CDR3 protein: CASSITYRNEKLFF
CDR3 DNA: TGTGCCAGCAGCATCACTTACAGGAATGAAAAACTGTTTTTT

D gene: .
clone size: .
V gene: TRBV5-4
J gene: TRBJ1-1
CDR3 protein: CASSLGTTRGTEAFF
CDR3 DNA: TGTGCCAGCAGCTTGGGGACCACCCGGGGCACTGAAGCTTTCTTT

D gene: TRBD2
clone size: .
V gene: TRBV4-1
J gene: TRBJ2-5
CDR3 protein: CASSRGLAGGNQETQYF
CDR3 DNA: TGCGCCAGCAGCCGAGGACTAGCGGGGGGGAACCAAGAGACCCAGTACTTC

D gene: TRBD2
clone size: once
V gene: TRBV4-1
J gene: TRBJ2-1
CDR3 protein: CASSRLPGGPPEQFF
CDR3 DNA: TGCGCCAGCAGCCGTTTACCGGGAGGGCCCCCTGAGCAGTTCTTC

D gene: .
clone size: few
V gene: TRBV6-1
J gene: TRBJ1-5
CDR3 protein: CASSDGQNFGQPQHF
CDR3 DNA: TGTGCCAGCAGTGATGGACAGAACTTCGGTCAGCCCCAGCATTTT

D gene: TRBD1
clone size: .
V gene: TRBV4-3
J gene: TRBJ2-3
CDR3 protein: CASSAHTGGMADTQYF
CDR3 DNA: TGCGCCAGCAGCGCCCACACAGGGGGAATGGCAGATACGCAGTATTTT

D gene: TRBD2
clone size: .
V gene: TRBV30
J gene: TRBJ2-7
CDR3 protein: CAWSGGLAGGEQYF
CDR3 DNA: TGTGCCTGGAGTGGGGGACTAGCGGGGGGCGAGCAGTACTTC

D gene: TRBD2
clone size: .
V gene: TRBV10-3
J gene: TRBJ2-7
CDR3 protein: CASGVAGAYEQYF
CDR3 DNA: TGTGCCTCTGGAGTAGCGGGGGCCTACGAGCAGTACTTC

D gene: TRBD1
clone size: .
V gene: TRBV11-1
J gene: TRBJ1-6
CDR3 protein: CASSNRDSSYNSPLHF
CDR3 DNA: TGTGCCAGCAGCAATCGGGACAGCTCCTATAATTCACCCCTCCACTTT

D gene: .
clone size: few
V gene: TRBV6-1
J gene: TRBJ1-3
CDR3 protein: CASSLGGFSGNTIYF
CDR3 DNA: TGTGCCAGCAGTTTAGGGGGTTTCTCTGGAAACACCATATATTTT

D gene: .
clone size: .
V gene: TRBV9
J gene: TRBJ2-3
CDR3 protein: CASSVQGSDTQYF
CDR3 DNA: TGTGCCAGCAGCGTCCAGGGGTCAGATACGCAGTATTTT

D gene: .
clone size: .
V gene: TRBV5-6
J gene: TRBJ2-7
CDR3 protein: CASSSIRLNYYEQYF
CDR3 DNA: TGTGCCAGCAGCTCTATAAGATTAAACTACTACGAGCAGTACTTC

D gene: TRBD1
clone size: .
V gene: TRBV7-9
J gene: TRBJ2-1
CDR3 protein: CASSLGGPGGRAYNEQFF
CDR3 DNA: TGTGCCAGCAGCTTAGGGGGACCAGGGGGCAGGGCCTACAATGAGCAGTTCTTC

D gene: TRBD1
clone size: few
V gene: TRBV11-2
J gene: TRBJ1-5
CDR3 protein: CASSSSDRPGAQHF
CDR3 DNA: TGTGCCAGCAGCTCTTCGGACAGGCCGGGTGCCCAGCATTTT

D gene: .
clone size: .
V gene: TRBV10-3
J gene: TRBJ1-2
CDR3 protein: CAISERGREYGYTF
CDR3 DNA: TGTGCCATCAGCGAACGGGGGAGAGAGTATGGCTACACCTTC

D gene: .
clone size: .
V gene: TRBV9
J gene: TRBJ2-1
CDR3 protein: CASSVGGYRRPYNEQFF
CDR3 DNA: TGTGCCAGCAGCGTAGGTGGGTACCGCAGGCCCTACAATGAGCAGTTCTTC

D gene: .
clone size: .
V gene: TRBV12-5
J gene: TRBJ1-1
CDR3 protein: CASGLGTHTEAFF
CDR3 DNA: TGTGCTAGTGGTTTAGGGACTCACACTGAAGCTTTCTTT

D gene: .
clone size: few
V gene: TRBV5-6
J gene: TRBJ2-7
CDR3 protein: CASGDSVTYEQYF
CDR3 DNA: TGTGCCAGCGGAGACAGCGTCACCTACGAGCAGTACTTC